This T cell receptor (beta chain) is from a study of naive CD8 T cells in extremely preterm neonates. Study findings and constraints: Preterm infants showed shorter CDR3s, fewer N additions and less trimming than older groups. Term neonates about 0.4%, young children around 0.031%, adults roughly 0.0095%; preterm neonates shared about 2.5%.

Peripheral blood came from healthy roughly 16-60 month-old surgical children and healthy nonsmoking adults. Live Annexin V-negative naive CD3+CD8+CD45RA+CCR7+ T cells were sorted. The CDR3 spans 16 residues. Germline values: CDR1 SGHTA, CDR2 FQGTGA. V was cut by 2 bases and J by 4 bases, with 17 bases left in between. For this clone: What it binds is unknown.

The assay was immunoSEQ multiplex PCR, and TCRdb's table has in-frame clones only and misses some. The data hold 5,500 to 9,000 clones, with approximately 98% observed a single time. The rearrangement links TRBV7-3 to TRBJ2-5, with a possible D match to TRBD2 (7 bases). What was sequenced was naive CD8+ T cells from blood. This TCR was sampled from a human donor in good health. This CDR3 reads CASSLGGGAEGETQYF. DNA for the CDR3: TGTGCCAGCAGCTTAGGTGGGGGGGCCGAAGGAGAGACCCAGTACTTC.